The source of this T cell receptor (beta chain) is a study of T cell responses to AZD1222 COVID-19 vaccine. Study information: Second-dose recipients at about 4 or about 12 weeks were treated as one pooled group.

Method: immunoSEQ multiplex PCR; TCRdb's copy keeps in-frame clones and lacks some. Altogether around 150,000 clones are present, about 91% being singletons, with the ten largest covering around 2.1%. Note on this clone: Its antigen is currently unknown.

The CDR3 loop spans 15 amino acids. CDR1 is SGHRS and CDR2 is YFSETQ in the germline V gene. With V trimmed by 4 bases and J by 4 bases, 6 bases remained unmatched. Study-level points and caveats: Across the whole spike, CD4 TCRs peaked at regions 160-218 and 743-854. Increases in Spike-specific TCR breadth and depth were seen after two AZD1222 doses.

The origin of this receptor is an adult in good health. Source: peripheral blood, taken on day 0 of AZD1222 vaccination. The chain combines TRBV5-1 with TRBJ2-7, with TRBD2 matching 12 bases. Here the CDR3 reads CASSAALAGGYEQYF. CDR3 nucleotide sequence: TGCGCCAGCAGCGCGGCTCTAGCGGGAGGGTACGAGCAGTACTTC.